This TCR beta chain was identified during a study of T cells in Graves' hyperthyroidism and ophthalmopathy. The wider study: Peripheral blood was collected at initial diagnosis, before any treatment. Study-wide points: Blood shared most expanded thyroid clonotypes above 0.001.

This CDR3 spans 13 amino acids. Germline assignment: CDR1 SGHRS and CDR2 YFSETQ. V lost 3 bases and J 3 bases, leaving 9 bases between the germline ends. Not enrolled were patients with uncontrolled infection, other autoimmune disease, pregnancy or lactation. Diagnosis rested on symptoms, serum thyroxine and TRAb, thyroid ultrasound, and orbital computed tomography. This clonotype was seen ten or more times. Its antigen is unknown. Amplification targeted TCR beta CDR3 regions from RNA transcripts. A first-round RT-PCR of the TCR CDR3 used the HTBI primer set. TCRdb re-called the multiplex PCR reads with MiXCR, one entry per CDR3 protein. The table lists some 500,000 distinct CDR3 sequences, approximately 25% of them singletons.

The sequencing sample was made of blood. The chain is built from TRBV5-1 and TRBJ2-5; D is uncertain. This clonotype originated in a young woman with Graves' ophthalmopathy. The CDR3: CASSWATKETQYF. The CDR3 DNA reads TGCGCCAGCAGCTGGGCCACAAAAGAGACCCAGTACTTC.